This T cell receptor beta chain is drawn from a study of T cells in Graves' hyperthyroidism and ophthalmopathy (dated by TCRdb to 2018 to 2020). General notes on the study: To identify distinguishing TCR V-J signatures, a discovery cohort of around 100 patients was used, comprising 40 to 45 with Graves' ophthalmopathy and 55 to 65 with stable Graves' hyperthyroidism. An independent validation cohort of under 20 hyperthyroidism patients and 17 patients who later progressed to ophthalmopathy tested prospective prediction of ophthalmopathy. For training and testing, the 100 or so patients in the discovery cohort were randomly divided in a 7:3 ratio. The study also compared thyroid tissue and blood T-cell repertoires from 5 to 7 Graves' hyperthyroidism patients. Following sampling, methimazole starting at 30 mg daily was given to hyperthyroidism patients, and high-dose intravenous methylprednisolone was given to ophthalmopathy patients. The paper describes TCR Vbeta CDR3 sequencing of 135 peripheral blood samples, made up of roughly 40 ophthalmopathy patients, 70 to 75 hyperthyroidism patients and 17 progressor patients.

The CDR3 covers 13 residues, taking in both the cysteine and the phenylalanine. CDR3 DNA only is kept here, 39 bases in frame from base 1. The germline V gene encodes CDR1 SGHTA and CDR2 FQGTGA. Cut back by 6 bases and 7 bases, the V and J ends lie 15 bases apart. Exclusion was applied to patients with uncontrolled infections, other autoimmune diseases, pregnancy or lactation. Diagnoses were established on the basis of clinical symptoms, serum thyroxine and TRAb, thyroid ultrasound, and orbital computed tomography. Total RNA was extracted using Trizol reagent, and RNA quality was assessed on an Agilent 2100 Bioanalyzer. This clonotype was counted a few times. Its antigen remains unidentified. It has no much larger one-base neighbor in the sample; base qualities were not kept. General study outcomes and caveats: No statistical method was used to set the sample size in advance, and investigators knew the group allocation. A model built on a 13 V-J signature distinguished ophthalmopathy from stable hyperthyroidism, reaching roughly 88% sensitivity and under 84% specificity in cross-validation and 80%/75% in testing. Most expanded thyroid clonotypes (frequency above 0.001) were also detected in blood, a finding suggesting that blood repertoires may reflect thyroid immune responses. In validation, progression to ophthalmopathy was predicted by the model with 70.59% sensitivity and around 75% specificity, a median of about 6.8 months before onset.

Amplification of TCR beta CDR3 regions was carried out from RNA transcripts. The first round of RT-PCR for the TCR CDR3 was performed with the HTBI primer set and the Qiagen OneStep RT-PCR kit. Libraries were constructed in a second round of multiplex PCR, after which size selection and purification were performed. Paired-end sequencing of the libraries was performed with 100 bp reads on an Illumina HiSeq2000. For the original study's pipeline: SOAPnuke was used to process the raw data, with reads discarded if the reads contained adapters or uncalled bases, had a mean Phred below 15, or lacked an exact constant-primer or identifier match. High-quality paired reads were merged using COPE v1.2.5, and each unique nucleotide sequence was defined as a clonotype. MiTCR v1.1 was used to align clonotypes to the IMGT TRBV, TRBD and TRBJ reference segments. Analysis was restricted to V-J combinations with a frequency above 0.0001, which covered about 99% of repertoires. The TCS score was defined as F50 (clonal expansion) divided by E x V (chaos), with BLOSUM62-based TCRdist calculated between CDR3 peptides within each V-J. Welch's t-statistics and random forest reduced roughly 540 V-J features to about 12, which were used in a naive Bayes classifier (R e1071). The similarity between thyroid and blood repertoires was quantified using the Morisita-Horn index. TCRdb trimmed the raw reads at Q25, called clones with MiXCR and kept productive beta chains. Here each entry gathers all rows of one CDR3 protein and keeps the most common genes and DNA. Clone size and V and J calls follow TCRdb, not the original study. The sample records 550,000 to 700,000 distinct CDR3 sequences, just over 45% of which are singletons. 15% to 20% of the sample is in the top ten clones.

Sequencing was performed on peripheral blood or thyroid tissue (not recorded which). The sequence joins TRBV7-3 to TRBJ1-1; the D gene is possibly TRBD1, with 5 bases matching. The receptor comes from an adult woman with Graves' disease, either hyperthyroidism or ophthalmopathy (not recorded which). CDR3 sequence: CASSELGLGEAFF. The nucleotide sequence reads TGTGCCAGCAGTGAACTGGGGCTCGGTGAAGCTTTCTTT.